This TCR beta chain was documented in a study of memory CD4+ T cells and cytomegalovirus serostatus. This table comes from immunoSEQ multiplex PCR, and its TCRdb copy is limited to in-frame clones, with some not included. This table holds about 41,000 clones, 79% found once. The sort gate was single viable CD3+CD4+CD8-CD45RO+ cells for memory CD4+ T cells. This sequence originates from an adult in good health and CMV-seronegative. Sequenced: memory CD4+ T cells from blood.

CDR3 DNA: TGTGCCTGGAGTCAGGGGAAATATGGCTACACCTTC. Its translation is CAWSQGKYGYTF. J is TRBJ1-2 and V is TRBV30; a possible D gene is TRBD1 (6 bases). CDR1 is GTSNPN, CDR2 SVGIG, per germline (reference sequence). Trimming removed 2 bases at V and 5 bases at J, with 9 bases between. This CDR3 is 12 amino acids long.